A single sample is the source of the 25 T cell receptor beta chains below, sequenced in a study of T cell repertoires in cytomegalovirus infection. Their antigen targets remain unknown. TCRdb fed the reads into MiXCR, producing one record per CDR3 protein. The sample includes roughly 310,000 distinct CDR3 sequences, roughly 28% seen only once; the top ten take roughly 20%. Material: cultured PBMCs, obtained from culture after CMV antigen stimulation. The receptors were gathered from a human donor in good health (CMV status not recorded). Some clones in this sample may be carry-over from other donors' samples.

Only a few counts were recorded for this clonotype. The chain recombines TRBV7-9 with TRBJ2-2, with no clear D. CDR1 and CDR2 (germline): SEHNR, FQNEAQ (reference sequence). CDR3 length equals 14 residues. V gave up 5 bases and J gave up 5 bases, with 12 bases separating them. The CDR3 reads CASSRTTETGELFF. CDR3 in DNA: TGTGCCAGCAGCCGTACCACGGAAACCGGGGAGCTGTTTTTT.

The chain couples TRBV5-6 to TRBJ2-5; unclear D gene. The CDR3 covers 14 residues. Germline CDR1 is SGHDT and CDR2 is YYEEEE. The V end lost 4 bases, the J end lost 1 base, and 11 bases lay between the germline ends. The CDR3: CASSPRSVQETQYF. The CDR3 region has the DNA TGTGCCAGCAGCCCGAGGTCAGTCCAAGAGACCCAGTACTTC.

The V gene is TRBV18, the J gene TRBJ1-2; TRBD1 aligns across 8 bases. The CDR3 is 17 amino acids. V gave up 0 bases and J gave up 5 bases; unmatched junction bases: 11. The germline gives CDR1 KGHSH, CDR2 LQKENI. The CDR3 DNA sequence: TGTGCCAGCTCACCACCGGCGACAGGGGTTATGTGGTATGGCTACACCTTC. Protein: CASSPPATGVMWYGYTF.

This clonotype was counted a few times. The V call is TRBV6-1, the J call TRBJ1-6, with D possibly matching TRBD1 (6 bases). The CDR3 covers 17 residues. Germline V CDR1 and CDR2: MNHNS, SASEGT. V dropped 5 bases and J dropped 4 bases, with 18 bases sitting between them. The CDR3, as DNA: TGTGCCAGCAGTCAACACGGGGGCACGAGTTATAATTCACCCCTCCACTTT. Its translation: CASSQHGGTSYNSPLHF.

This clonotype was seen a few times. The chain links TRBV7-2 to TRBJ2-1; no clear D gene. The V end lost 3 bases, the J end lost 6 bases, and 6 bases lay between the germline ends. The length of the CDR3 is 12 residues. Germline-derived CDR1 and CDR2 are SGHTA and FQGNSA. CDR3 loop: CASSFGVNEQFF. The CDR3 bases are TGTGCCAGCAGCTTTGGGGTCAATGAGCAGTTCTTC.

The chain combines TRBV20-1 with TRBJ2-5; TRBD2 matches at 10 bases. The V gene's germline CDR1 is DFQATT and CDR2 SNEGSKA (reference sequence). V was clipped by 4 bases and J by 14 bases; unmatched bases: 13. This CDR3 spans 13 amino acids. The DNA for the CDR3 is TGCAGTGCTATAGGACTAGCGGAGGGGGAGGGATACTTC. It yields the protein CSAIGLAEGEGYF.

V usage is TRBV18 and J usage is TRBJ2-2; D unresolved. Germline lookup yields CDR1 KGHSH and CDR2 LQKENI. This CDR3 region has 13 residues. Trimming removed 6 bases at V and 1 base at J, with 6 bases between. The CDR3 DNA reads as TGTGCCAGCTCGGAAATGAACACCGGGGAGCTGTTTTTT. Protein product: CASSEMNTGELFF.

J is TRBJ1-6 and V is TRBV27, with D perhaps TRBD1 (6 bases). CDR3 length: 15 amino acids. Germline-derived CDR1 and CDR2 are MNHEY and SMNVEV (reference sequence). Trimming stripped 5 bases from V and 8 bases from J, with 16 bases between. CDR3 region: CASSETGRGYSPLHF. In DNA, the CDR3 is TGTGCCAGCAGTGAAACAGGGAGGGGGTATTCACCCCTCCACTTT.

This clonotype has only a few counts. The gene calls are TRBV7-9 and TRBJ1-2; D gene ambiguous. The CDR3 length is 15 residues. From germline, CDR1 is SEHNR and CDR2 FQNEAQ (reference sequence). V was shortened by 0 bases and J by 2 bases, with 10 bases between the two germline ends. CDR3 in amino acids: CASSLAPGTNYGYTF. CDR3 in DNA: TGTGCCAGCAGCTTAGCACCCGGAACGAACTATGGCTACACCTTC.

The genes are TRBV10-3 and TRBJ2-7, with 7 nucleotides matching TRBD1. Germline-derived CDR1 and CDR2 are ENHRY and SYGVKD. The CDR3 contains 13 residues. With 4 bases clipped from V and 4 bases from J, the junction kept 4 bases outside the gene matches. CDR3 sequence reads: CAISGQGEYEQYF. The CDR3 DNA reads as TGTGCCATCAGTGGGCAGGGGGAGTACGAGCAGTACTTC.

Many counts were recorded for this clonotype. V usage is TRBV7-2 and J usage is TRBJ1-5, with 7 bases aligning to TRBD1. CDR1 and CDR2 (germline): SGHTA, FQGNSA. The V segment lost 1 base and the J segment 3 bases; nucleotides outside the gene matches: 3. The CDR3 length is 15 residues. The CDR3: CASSLGDRVNQPQHF. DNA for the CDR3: TGTGCCAGCAGCTTAGGGGACAGAGTCAATCAGCCCCAGCATTTT. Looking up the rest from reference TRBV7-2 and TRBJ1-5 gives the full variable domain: GAGVSQSPSNKVTEKGKDVELRCDPISGHTALYWYRQSLGQGLEFLIYFQGNSAPDKSGLPSDRFSAERTGGSVSTLTIQRTQQEDSAVYLCASSLGDRVNQPQHFGDGTRLSIL.

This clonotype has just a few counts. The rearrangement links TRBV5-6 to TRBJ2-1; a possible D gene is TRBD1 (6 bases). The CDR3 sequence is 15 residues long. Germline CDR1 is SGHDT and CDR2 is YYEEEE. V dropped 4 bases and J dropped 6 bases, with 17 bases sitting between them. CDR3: CASSATGTRVNEQFF. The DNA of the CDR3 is TGTGCCAGCAGCGCAACCGGGACACGGGTCAATGAGCAGTTCTTC.

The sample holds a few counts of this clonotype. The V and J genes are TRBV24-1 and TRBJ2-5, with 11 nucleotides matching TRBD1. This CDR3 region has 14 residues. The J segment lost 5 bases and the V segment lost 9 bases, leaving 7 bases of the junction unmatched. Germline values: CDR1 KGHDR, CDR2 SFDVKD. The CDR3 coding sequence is TGTGCCACCGCCGGACAGGGGGCATTCGAGACCCAGTACTTC. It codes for CATAGQGAFETQYF.

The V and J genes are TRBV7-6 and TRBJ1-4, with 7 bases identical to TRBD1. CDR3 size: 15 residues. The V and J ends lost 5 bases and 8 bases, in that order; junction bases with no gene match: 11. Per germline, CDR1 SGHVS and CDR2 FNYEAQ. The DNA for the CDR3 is TGTGCCAGCAGCCTTCCATCACAGGGGACGGAAAAACTGTTTTTT. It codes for CASSLPSQGTEKLFF.

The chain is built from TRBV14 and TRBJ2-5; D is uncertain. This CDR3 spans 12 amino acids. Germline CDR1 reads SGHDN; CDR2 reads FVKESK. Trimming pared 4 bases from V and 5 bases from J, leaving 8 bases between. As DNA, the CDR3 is TGTGCCAGCAGCCGAGTTTCGGAGACCCAGTACTTC. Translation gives CASSRVSETQYF.

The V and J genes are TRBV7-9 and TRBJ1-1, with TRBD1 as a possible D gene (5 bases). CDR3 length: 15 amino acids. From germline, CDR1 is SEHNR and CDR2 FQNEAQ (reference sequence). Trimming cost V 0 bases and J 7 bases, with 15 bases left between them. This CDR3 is CASSLAASRRGEAFF. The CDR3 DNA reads TGTGCCAGCAGCTTAGCAGCCAGTAGAAGGGGTGAAGCTTTCTTT.

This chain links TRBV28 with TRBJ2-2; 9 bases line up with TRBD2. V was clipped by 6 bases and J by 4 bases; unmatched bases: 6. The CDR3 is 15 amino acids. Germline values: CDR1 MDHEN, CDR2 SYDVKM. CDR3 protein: CASSSSGRGTGELFF. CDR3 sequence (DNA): TGTGCCAGCAGCAGTAGCGGGAGAGGCACCGGGGAGCTGTTTTTT.

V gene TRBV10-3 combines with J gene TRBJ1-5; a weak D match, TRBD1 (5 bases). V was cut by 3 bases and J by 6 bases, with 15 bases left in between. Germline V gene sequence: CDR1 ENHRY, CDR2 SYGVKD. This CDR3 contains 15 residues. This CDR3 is CAISDGEGLGQPQHF. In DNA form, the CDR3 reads TGTGCCATCAGTGACGGAGAGGGGTTGGGTCAGCCCCAGCATTTT.

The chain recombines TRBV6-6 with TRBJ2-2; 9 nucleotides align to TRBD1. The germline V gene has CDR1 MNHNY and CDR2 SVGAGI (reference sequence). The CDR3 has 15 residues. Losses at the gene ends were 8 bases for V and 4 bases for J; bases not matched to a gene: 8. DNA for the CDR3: TGTGCCAGCTGGATGGGGGACAGGGTCACCGGGGAGCTGTTTTTT. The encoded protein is CASWMGDRVTGELFF.

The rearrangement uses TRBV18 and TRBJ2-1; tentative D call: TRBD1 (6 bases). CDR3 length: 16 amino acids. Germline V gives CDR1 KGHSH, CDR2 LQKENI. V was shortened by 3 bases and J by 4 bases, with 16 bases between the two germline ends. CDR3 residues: CASSPQGRSVYNEQFF. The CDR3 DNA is TGTGCCAGCTCACCCCAGGGGCGGTCGGTATACAATGAGCAGTTCTTC. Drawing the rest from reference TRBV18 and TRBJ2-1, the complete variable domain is NAGVMQNPRHLVRRRGQEARLRCSPMKGHSHVYWYRQLPEEGLKFMVYLQKENIIDESGMPKERFSAEFPKEGPSILRIQQVVRGDSAAYFCASSPQGRSVYNEQFFGPGTRLTVL.

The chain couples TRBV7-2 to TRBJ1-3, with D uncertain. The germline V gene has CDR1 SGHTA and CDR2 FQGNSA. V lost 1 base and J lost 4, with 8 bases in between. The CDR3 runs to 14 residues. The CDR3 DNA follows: TGTGCCAGCAGCTTAGTCACCCCCGGAAACACCATATATTTT. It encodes CASSLVTPGNTIYF.

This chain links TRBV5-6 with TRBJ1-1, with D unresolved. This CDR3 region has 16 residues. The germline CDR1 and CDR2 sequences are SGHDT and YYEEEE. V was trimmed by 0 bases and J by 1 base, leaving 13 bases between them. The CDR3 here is CASSLEERVRNTEAFF. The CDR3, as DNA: TGTGCCAGCAGCTTGGAGGAACGGGTTAGGAACACTGAAGCTTTCTTT.

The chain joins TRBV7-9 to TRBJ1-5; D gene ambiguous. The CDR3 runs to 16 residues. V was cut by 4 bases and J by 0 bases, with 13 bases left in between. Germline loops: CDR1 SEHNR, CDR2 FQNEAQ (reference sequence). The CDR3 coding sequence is TGTGCCAGCAGCTCAGCCGGGGAGTATAGCAATCAGCCCCAGCATTTT. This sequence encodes CASSSAGEYSNQPQHF.

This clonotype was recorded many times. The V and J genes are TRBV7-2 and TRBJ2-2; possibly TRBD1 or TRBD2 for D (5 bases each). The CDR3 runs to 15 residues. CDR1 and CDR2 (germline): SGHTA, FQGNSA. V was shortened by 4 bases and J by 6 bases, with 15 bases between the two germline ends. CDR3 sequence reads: CASSSWTRGAGELFF. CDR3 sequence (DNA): TGTGCCAGCAGCTCGTGGACACGGGGCGCCGGGGAGCTGTTTTTT.

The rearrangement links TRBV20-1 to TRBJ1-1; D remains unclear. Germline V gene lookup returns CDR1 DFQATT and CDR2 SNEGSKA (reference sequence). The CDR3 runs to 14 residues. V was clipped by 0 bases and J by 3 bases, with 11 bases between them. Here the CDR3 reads CSARDRSWDTEAFF. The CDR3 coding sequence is TGCAGTGCTAGAGATCGTTCCTGGGACACTGAAGCTTTCTTT.